A selection of T cell receptor beta chains follows, all from one sample in a study of shared clonotypes between healthy human individuals. Clones were sequenced by immunoSEQ multiplex PCR, and TCRdb holds only the in-frame ones, with some missing. The data show just over 2,000,000 clones, approximately 95% seen once. Sequenced input: naive CD8+ T cells sorted from blood. The origin of the receptors is a man in his late teens or twenties in good health. The CDR3 runs from the conserved cysteine through the conserved F or W. Each record gives: clone size, J gene, V gene, D gene, CDR3 protein, CDR3 DNA. A D gene is named only where the DNA matches it firmly. Expanded clones get a size class; other rows say once, few or many, or leave the size out.

>-|TRBJ2-1|TRBV7-9|TRBD2
CASSLAGLAGGSYNEQFF
TGTGCCAGCAGCTTAGCGGGGCTAGCGGGAGGCTCCTACAATGAGCAGTTCTTC
>once|TRBJ2-7|TRBV20-1|-
CSAEDEYEQYF
TGCAGTGCAGAAGACGAGTACGAGCAGTACTTC
>-|TRBJ2-2|TRBV7-9|-
CASSLDWSDGELFF
TGTGCCAGCAGCTTAGACTGGTCCGACGGGGAGCTGTTTTTT
>-|TRBJ2-7|TRBV7-8|-
CASSSHDVPDEQYF
TGTGCCAGCAGCTCCCACGATGTCCCTGACGAGCAGTACTTC
>-|TRBJ2-3|TRBV11-2|-
CASSLEVDTQYF
TGTGCCAGCAGCTTAGAGGTGGATACGCAGTATTTT
>-|TRBJ1-1|TRBV18|-
CASSLGANTEAFF
TGTGCCAGCTCCCTCGGGGCGAACACTGAAGCTTTCTTT
>-|TRBJ2-7|TRBV5-1|TRBD1
CASSLGQGVYEQYF
TGCGCCAGCAGCTTGGGACAGGGGGTTTACGAGCAGTACTTC
>-|TRBJ2-7|TRBV6-5|TRBD1
CASSTTGAEQYF
TGTGCCAGCAGTACGACAGGGGCCGAGCAGTACTTC
>once|TRBJ2-7|TRBV7-2|TRBD2
CASSLAGLAGYEQYF
TGTGCCAGCAGCTTAGCCGGACTAGCGGGTTACGAGCAGTACTTC
>-|TRBJ2-2|TRBV29-1|-
CSVERDWNTGELFF
TGCAGCGTTGAAAGGGACTGGAACACCGGGGAGCTGTTTTTT
>-|TRBJ2-7|TRBV19|TRBD1
CASSDRDRAYEQYF
TGTGCCAGTAGCGACAGGGATAGGGCCTACGAGCAGTACTTC
>-|TRBJ1-2|TRBV7-9|TRBD1
CASSSSSRDRADGYTF
TGTGCCAGCAGCTCATCTTCCCGGGACAGGGCCGATGGCTACACCTTC
>-|TRBJ1-2|TRBV4-1|TRBD1
CASSVDREYGYTF
TGCGCCAGCAGCGTCGACAGGGAATATGGCTACACCTTC
>-|TRBJ2-3|TRBV6-5|-
CASSSQGLHPDTQYF
TGTGCCAGCAGTTCTCAGGGGTTGCACCCAGATACGCAGTATTTT
>-|TRBJ2-1|TRBV7-6|-
CASSPQLVGNEQFF
TGTGCCAGCAGCCCCCAACTAGTTGGCAATGAGCAGTTCTTC
>-|TRBJ1-1|TRBV9|TRBD1
CASSTTGANTEAFF
TGTGCCAGCAGCACAACAGGGGCGAACACTGAAGCTTTCTTT
>-|TRBJ1-4|TRBV23-1|-
CASSHPRIEGNEKLFF
TGCGCCAGCAGTCACCCCCGCATCGAGGGGAATGAAAAACTGTTTTTT
>-|TRBJ2-4|TRBV21-1|-
CASSKWPSGQTKNIQYF
TGTGCCAGCAGCAAATGGCCTAGCGGGCAGACCAAAAACATTCAGTACTTC
>-|TRBJ2-7|TRBV4-2|TRBD2
CASSQGEGGASYEQYF
TGTGCCAGCAGCCAAGGGGAGGGCGGGGCCTCCTACGAGCAGTACTTC
>-|TRBJ2-5|TRBV30|-
CAWSAGSQETQYF
TGTGCCTGGAGTGCAGGCAGCCAAGAGACCCAGTACTTC
>-|TRBJ2-7|TRBV4-1|-
CASSQAGLPNYEQYF
TGCGCCAGCAGCCAAGCAGGACTACCTAACTACGAGCAGTACTTC
>-|TRBJ2-1|TRBV7-2|TRBD2
CASSFSGGGSYNEQFF
TGTGCCAGCAGCTTTAGCGGGGGGGGCTCCTACAATGAGCAGTTCTTC
>-|TRBJ2-3|TRBV7-2|-
CASSLYTAGDTQYF
TGTGCCAGCAGCCTATATACTGCGGGAGATACGCAGTATTTT
>few|TRBJ2-1|TRBV19|-
CASSPWGNEQFF
TGTGCCAGTAGTCCCTGGGGCAATGAGCAGTTCTTC
>few|TRBJ2-3|TRBV5-1|TRBD1
CASSSGQGGTDTQYF
TGCGCAAGCAGCTCAGGACAGGGGGGGACAGATACGCAGTATTTT
>-|TRBJ2-7|TRBV12-1|-
CASSSGSGNEQYF
TGTGCCAGCAGCTCCGGCTCAGGGAACGAGCAGTACTTC
>-|TRBJ2-7|TRBV6-1|TRBD1
CASSEQTGDHF
TGTGCCAGCAGTGAACAAACAGGGGATCACTTC
>-|TRBJ2-7|TRBV6-1|-
CASKTVASYEQYF
TGTGCCAGCAAGACGGTAGCCTCCTACGAGCAGTACTTC
>-|TRBJ2-2|TRBV30|TRBD2
CAWSTSAGELFF
TGTGCCTGGAGCACTAGCGCCGGGGAGCTGTTTTTT
>-|TRBJ1-1|TRBV6-5|-
CASSYSITVDTEAFF
TGTGCCAGCAGTTACTCGATAACGGTCGACACTGAAGCTTTCTTT
>once|TRBJ1-5|TRBV27|-
CASRPHGVNQPQHF
TGTGCCAGCAGGCCACATGGGGTCAATCAGCCCCAGCATTTT
>-|TRBJ1-1|TRBV2|-
CASSVSQENTEAFF
TGTGCCAGCAGTGTTAGCCAGGAGAACACTGAAGCTTTCTTT
>-|TRBJ1-4|TRBV7-7|-
CASSPGPNEKLFF
TGTGCTAGCAGCCCTGGGCCAAATGAAAAACTGTTTTTT
>-|TRBJ1-2|TRBV7-2|TRBD1
CASSRDRDALSYGYTF
TGTGCCAGCAGCCGGGACAGGGACGCCCTTAGCTATGGCTACACCTTC
>-|TRBJ1-4|TRBV5-4|-
CASSLKTPTNEKLFF
TGTGCCAGCAGCTTGAAGACCCCAACTAATGAAAAACTGTTTTTT
>-|TRBJ1-6|TRBV30|-
CAWRVSGSPLHF
TGTGCCTGGAGAGTATCAGGGTCACCCCTCCACTTT
>-|TRBJ1-1|TRBV28|-
CASSFSSSNPNDTEAFF
TGTGCCAGCAGTTTTAGCTCCTCTAACCCGAACGACACTGAAGCTTTCTTT
>-|TRBJ2-1|TRBV2|TRBD1
CASSYGTGSYNEQFF
TGTGCCAGCAGCTACGGGACAGGATCCTACAATGAGCAGTTCTTC
>-|TRBJ2-1|TRBV12-5|TRBD2
CASGTLAGGYNEQFF
TGTGCTAGTGGTACTCTAGCGGGAGGCTACAATGAGCAGTTCTTC
>-|TRBJ2-1|TRBV6-4|-
CASSDSFGDNEQFF
TGTGCCAGCAGTGACTCGTTTGGCGACAATGAGCAGTTCTTC
>-|TRBJ2-7|TRBV27|TRBD2
CASSLQGDYEQYF
TGTGCCAGCAGTTTACAAGGGGACTATGAGCAGTACTTC
>-|TRBJ2-6|TRBV27|TRBD2
CASSSQGLASGANVLTF
TGTGCCAGCAGTTCTCAGGGACTAGCGTCTGGGGCCAACGTCCTGACTTTC
>-|TRBJ2-5|TRBV7-9|-
CASSGSGQETQYF
TGTGCCAGCAGCGGCTCGGGGCAAGAGACCCAGTACTTC
>-|TRBJ1-2|TRBV7-2|-
CASSPVGGAPNYGYTF
TGTGCCAGCAGCCCTGTTGGGGGGGCGCCGAACTATGGCTACACCTTC
>-|TRBJ2-3|TRBV11-2|-
CASSPNQDTQYF
TGTGCCAGCAGCCCAAACCAAGATACGCAGTATTTT
>-|TRBJ1-1|TRBV7-9|-
CASSTTGWTEAFF
TGTGCCAGCAGCACAACAGGGTGGACTGAAGCTTTCTTT
>-|TRBJ2-2|TRBV28|-
CASTSARGQNTGELFF
TGTGCCAGCACCTCAGCCCGGGGGCAGAACACCGGGGAGCTGTTTTTT
>-|TRBJ2-3|TRBV10-2|TRBD2
CASSESLAGESDTQYF
TGCGCCAGCAGTGAGTCGTTAGCGGGAGAGTCAGATACGCAGTATTTT
>-|TRBJ1-1|TRBV6-9|-
CASSMRTRGNTEAFF
TGTGCCAGCAGTATGCGGACCCGAGGGAACACTGAAGCTTTCTTT
>-|TRBJ1-2|TRBV7-8|-
CASSPGAFNYGYTF
TGTGCCAGCAGCCCGGGGGCATTTAACTATGGCTACACCTTC
>-|TRBJ2-7|TRBV11-2|-
CASSLSPDSLSEQYF
TGTGCCAGCAGCTTATCACCGGACAGCCTTTCCGAGCAGTACTTC
>-|TRBJ1-2|TRBV13|TRBD1
CASSLGQGAYYGYTF
TGTGCCAGCAGCTTAGGACAGGGGGCCTACTATGGCTACACCTTC
>-|TRBJ2-5|TRBV5-4|-
CASSPDGGETQYF
TGTGCCAGCAGTCCAGATGGAGGAGAGACCCAGTACTTC
>-|TRBJ1-3|TRBV9|-
CASSVKAPGPFSGNTIYF
TGTGCCAGCAGCGTAAAAGCCCCCGGACCTTTCTCTGGAAACACCATATATTTT
>-|TRBJ2-1|TRBV11-2|TRBD2
CASSTLAGDNEQFF
TGTGCCAGCAGTACTCTAGCGGGGGACAATGAGCAGTTCTTC
>-|TRBJ2-5|TRBV15|-
CATSGEERQETQYF
TGTGCCACCAGCGGAGAGGAACGGCAAGAGACCCAGTACTTC
>once|TRBJ2-3|TRBV6-1|TRBD1
CASRDRYTDTQYF
TGTGCCAGCCGGGACAGATACACAGATACGCAGTATTTT
>-|TRBJ1-2|TRBV28|-
CASSPTGFYGYTF
TGTGCCAGCAGCCCTACAGGGTTCTATGGCTACACCTTC